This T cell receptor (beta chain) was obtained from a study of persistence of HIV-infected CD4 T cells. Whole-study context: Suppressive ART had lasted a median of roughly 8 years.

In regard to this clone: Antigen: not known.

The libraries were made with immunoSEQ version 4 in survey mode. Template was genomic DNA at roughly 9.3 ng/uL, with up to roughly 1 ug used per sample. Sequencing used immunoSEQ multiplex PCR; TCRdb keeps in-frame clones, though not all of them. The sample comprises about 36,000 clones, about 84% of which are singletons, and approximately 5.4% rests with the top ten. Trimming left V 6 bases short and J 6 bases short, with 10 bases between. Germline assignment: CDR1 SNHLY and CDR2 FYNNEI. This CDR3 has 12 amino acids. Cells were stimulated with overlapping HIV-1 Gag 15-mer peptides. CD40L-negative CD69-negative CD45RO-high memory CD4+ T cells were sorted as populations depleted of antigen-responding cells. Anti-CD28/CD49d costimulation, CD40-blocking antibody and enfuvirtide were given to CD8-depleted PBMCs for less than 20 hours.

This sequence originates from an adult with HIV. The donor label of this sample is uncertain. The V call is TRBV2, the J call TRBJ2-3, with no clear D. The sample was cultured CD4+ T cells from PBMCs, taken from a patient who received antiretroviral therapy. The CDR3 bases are TGTGCCAGCAGGCTAGATTCCGATACGCAGTATTTT. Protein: CASRLDSDTQYF.